This TCR beta chain originates from a study of T cell changes during pregnancy in multiple sclerosis. Produced via immunoSEQ multiplex PCR; TCRdb's table is partial and in-frame only. This repertoire shows 40,000 to 50,000 clones, around 94% found once; its top ten account for 0.37%. The sequence was collected from a female donor in good health, enrolled as a control in a pregnancy study. Sequencing was performed on CD4+ T cells from peripheral blood mononuclear cells, taken in the second trimester of pregnancy.

CDR3 loop: CASSLRQGDTEAFF. The CDR3 DNA reads TGCGCCAGCAGCTTAAGACAGGGGGATACTGAAGCTTTCTTT. This rearrangement joins TRBV5-1 to TRBJ1-1, with TRBD1 matching over 9 bases. Looked up from germline, CDR1 is SGHRS and CDR2 is YFSETQ. The CDR3 loop spans 14 amino acids. Trimming removed 2 bases from V and 5 bases from J; junction bases left unmatched: 4.